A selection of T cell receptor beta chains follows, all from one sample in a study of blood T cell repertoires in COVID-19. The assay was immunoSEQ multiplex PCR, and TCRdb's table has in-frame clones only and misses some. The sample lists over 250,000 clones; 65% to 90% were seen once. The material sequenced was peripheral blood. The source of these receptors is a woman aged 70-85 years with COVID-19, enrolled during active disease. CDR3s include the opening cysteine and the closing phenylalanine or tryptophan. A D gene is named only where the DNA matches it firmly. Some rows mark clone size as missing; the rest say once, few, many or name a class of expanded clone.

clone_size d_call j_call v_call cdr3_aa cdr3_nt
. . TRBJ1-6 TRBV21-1 CASSMGQDSF TGTGCCAGCAGTATGGGACAGGATTCATTT
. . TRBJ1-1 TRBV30 CAWSTVNTEAFF TGTGCCTGGAGTACAGTTAACACTGAAGCTTTCTTT
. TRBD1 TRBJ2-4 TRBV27 CASSDRDRGPKNIQYF TGTGCCAGCAGTGACCGGGACAGGGGGCCAAAAAACATTCAGTACTTC
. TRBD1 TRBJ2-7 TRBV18 CASSPGTGYEQYF TGTGCCAGCTCACCAGGGACAGGGTACGAGCAGTACTTC
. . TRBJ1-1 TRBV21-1 CASSKFDRVRNTEAFF TGTGCCAGCAGCAAATTTGACAGGGTACGGAACACTGAAGCTTTCTTT
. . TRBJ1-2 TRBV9 CASSGEYDGYTF TGTGCCAGCAGTGGGGAGTATGATGGCTACACCTTC
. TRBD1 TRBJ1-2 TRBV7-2 CASSLDRGRTGYTF TGTGCCAGCAGCTTGGACAGGGGGCGAACGGGCTACACCTTC
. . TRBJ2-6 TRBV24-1 CATSDKRRTGANVLTF TGTGCCACCAGTGATAAGCGGAGGACTGGGGCCAACGTCCTGACTTTC
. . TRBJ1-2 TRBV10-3 CAIRAEGVNYGYTF TGTGCCATCAGGGCGGAGGGCGTTAACTATGGCTACACCTTC
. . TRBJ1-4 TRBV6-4 CASSDGPGGNEKLFF TGTGCCAGCAGTGACGGACCCGGGGGGAATGAAAAACTGTTTTTT
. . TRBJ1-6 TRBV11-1 CASSFPGVSPLHF TGTGCCAGCAGCTTCCCCGGGGTATCACCCCTCCACTTT
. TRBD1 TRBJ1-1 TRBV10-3 CATTGGNTEAFF TGTGCCACCACAGGGGGGAACACTGAAGCTTTCTTT
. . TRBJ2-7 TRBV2 CASSADTKDEQYF TGTGCCAGCAGTGCGGACACCAAGGACGAGCAGTACTTC
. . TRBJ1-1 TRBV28 CASSPWTAPNTEAFF TGTGCCAGCAGTCCGTGGACAGCTCCGAACACTGAAGCTTTCTTT
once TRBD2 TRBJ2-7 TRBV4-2 CASSQDWASGGAGYEQYF TGTGCCAGCAGCCAAGATTGGGCTAGCGGGGGGGCCGGCTACGAGCAGTACTTC
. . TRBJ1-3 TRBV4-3 CASSPYPQGGNTIYF TGCGCCAGCAGCCCCTACCCGCAGGGAGGAAACACCATATATTTT
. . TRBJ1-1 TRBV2 CASSAHRRGNTEAFF TGTGCCAGCAGTGCCCACCGACGGGGGAACACTGAAGCTTTCTTT
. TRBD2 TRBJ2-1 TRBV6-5 CASRSGGVDEQFF TGTGCCAGCAGAAGCGGGGGGGTAGATGAGCAGTTCTTC
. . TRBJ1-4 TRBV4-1 CASSPTGRGDEKLFF TGCGCCAGCAGCCCGACGGGCAGGGGCGATGAAAAACTGTTTTTT
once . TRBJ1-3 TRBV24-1 CATSDYREFSKGNTIYF TGTGCCACCAGTGATTACAGGGAGTTCTCGAAAGGAAACACCATATATTTT
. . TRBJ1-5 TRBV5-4 CASSLDPGRNQPQHF TGTGCCAGCAGCTTGGACCCAGGTCGAAATCAGCCCCAGCATTTT
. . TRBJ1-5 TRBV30 CAWSAGLSSNQPQHF TGTGCCTGGAGTGCAGGACTGAGTAGCAATCAGCCCCAGCATTTT
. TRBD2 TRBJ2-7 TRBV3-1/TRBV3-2 CASSQGLAGGAAYEQYF TGTGCCAGCAGCCAAGGCCTAGCGGGGGGGGCCGCCTACGAGCAGTACTTC
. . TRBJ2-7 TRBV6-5 CASSYDRTGEQYF TGTGCCAGCAGTTACGACAGGACGGGGGAGCAGTACTTC